These 23 T cell receptor beta chains originate from one sample sequenced in a study of blood T cell repertoires in COVID-19. Sequencing was performed with immunoSEQ multiplex PCR; in TCRdb, only in-frame clones are kept and a portion is missing. Of some 370,000 clones in the sample, 90% are singletons; the top ten hold 6.5% to 8%. Sequencing was performed on peripheral blood. These receptors were collected from a man aged 18 to 30 with active or convalescent COVID-19.

In this sample, this clone turned up once. This chain connects TRBV7-9 to TRBJ1-5; TRBD1 matches 9 bases. The V segment lost 2 bases and the J segment 2 bases; nucleotides outside the gene matches: 7. Germline V lookup: CDR1 SEHNR, CDR2 FQNEAQ (reference sequence). The CDR3 totals 17 residues. As DNA, the CDR3 is TGTGCCAGCAGCTTATCCGGGACAGGGATAGGCAATCAGCCCCAGCATTTT. It translates to CASSLSGTGIGNQPQHF.

This chain uses TRBV7-2 with TRBJ2-3; no reliable D call. Looked up from germline, CDR1 is SGHTA and CDR2 is FQGNSA. The CDR3 totals 13 residues. The V and J ends lost 1 base and 5 bases respectively, with 7 bases between them. This CDR3 is CASSLVWQDTQYF. DNA for the CDR3: TGTGCCAGCAGCTTAGTTTGGCAAGATACGCAGTATTTT.

The chain links TRBV5-1 to TRBJ1-5; possible D gene TRBD1, 5 bases. Per the germline V gene, CDR1 is SGHRS and CDR2 is YFSETQ. Trimming took 2 bases from V and 2 from J, leaving 8 bases between them. The CDR3 is 14 amino acids. The CDR3 DNA reads as TGCGCCAGCAGCTTTTCGGGGGGCAATCAGCCCCAGCATTTT. Translated, it gives CASSFSGGNQPQHF.

The genes are TRBV10-3 and TRBJ1-2, with TRBD1 matching 9 bases. CDR1 and CDR2 from the germline V gene are ENHRY and SYGVKD. Losses at the gene ends were 6 bases for V and 6 bases for J; bases not matched to a gene: 5. The CDR3 covers 13 residues. The CDR3 nucleotides are TGTGCCATCAGCAAACAGGGGGCTCATGGCTACACCTTC. Translating gives CAISKQGAHGYTF.

This chain connects TRBV7-2 to TRBJ2-2; 12 bases fit TRBD1. Germline V gene lookup returns CDR1 SGHTA and CDR2 FQGNSA. This CDR3 spans 17 amino acids. Trimming at V came to 2 bases and at J to 8 bases, leaving 9 bases not matched to a gene. CDR3 bases: TGTGCCAGCAGCTTATCGTCGGGACAGGGGGCGCGAGGGGAGCTGTTTTTT. Translation gives CASSLSSGQGARGELFF.

This chain links TRBV9 with TRBJ2-2, with D uncertain. Germline loops: CDR1 SGDLS, CDR2 YYNGEE. This CDR3 contains 15 residues. V lost 3 bases and J lost 4, with 13 bases in between. The CDR3 here is CASSAHGSSTGELFF. CDR3 sequence (DNA): TGTGCCAGCAGCGCCCACGGGTCGAGCACCGGGGAGCTGTTTTTT. The full variable domain, completed using reference TRBV9 and TRBJ2-2, is DSGVTQTPKHLITATGQRVTLRCSPRSGDLSVYWYQQSLDQGLQFLIQYYNGEERAKGNILERFSAQQFPDLHSELNLSSLELGDSALYFCASSAHGSSTGELFFGEGSRLTVL.

The chain recombines TRBV28 with TRBJ1-1; possible D gene TRBD1, 5 bases. The CDR3 contains 16 residues. Looked up from germline, CDR1 is MDHEN and CDR2 is SYDVKM. With 7 bases removed from V and 0 bases from J, the gap between germline ends came to 18 bases. The DNA of the CDR3 is TGTGCCAGCAATATGCCCCTCCGGACATTGAACACTGAAGCTTTCTTT. Its translation: CASNMPLRTLNTEAFF.

The rearrangement links TRBV11-3 to TRBJ2-5, with D possibly matching TRBD2 (6 bases). There are 14 residues in the CDR3. Trimming cost V 1 base and J 6 bases, with 12 bases left between them. Per the germline V gene, CDR1 is SGHNT and CDR2 is YENEEA. CDR3 in DNA: TGTGCCAGCAGCTTAGCGGGAGTGGGAAAGACCCAGTACTTC. This encodes CASSLAGVGKTQYF.

V gene TRBV7-9 combines with J gene TRBJ1-3, with D maybe TRBD1 (5 bases). Trimming took 2 bases from V and 0 from J, leaving 11 bases between them. CDR1 and CDR2 (germline): SEHNR, FQNEAQ (reference sequence). The CDR3 has 16 residues. The CDR3 DNA sequence: TGTGCCAGCAGCTTATGGGGCCGCGTCTCTGGAAACACCATATATTTT. Its translation is CASSLWGRVSGNTIYF.

The chain has TRBV7-3 and TRBJ2-1; 13 bases agree with TRBD2. The ends lost 6 bases at V and 8 bases at J; junction bases unmatched: 4. CDR1 is SGHTA, CDR2 FQGTGA, per germline. The CDR3 totals 14 residues. CDR3 sequence reads: CASSTGLAGYEQFF. CDR3 bases: TGTGCCAGCAGTACGGGACTAGCGGGATATGAGCAGTTCTTC.

About this clone itself: The identical CDR3 is also encoded by other nucleotide sequences in the sample. V and J are TRBV7-3 and TRBJ2-2; 14 bases align to TRBD2. Germline CDR1 SGHTA, CDR2 FQGTGA. The CDR3 has 16 residues. The junction had 5 bases not matched to a gene; V was cut back by 4 bases and J by 7 bases. This chain's CDR3 is CASSSGLAGGIGELFF. The CDR3 DNA follows: TGTGCCAGCAGCTCTGGACTAGCGGGAGGTATCGGGGAGCTGTTTTTT. Complete variable domain (other parts from reference TRBV7-3 and TRBJ2-2): GAGVSQTPSNKVTEKGKYVELRCDPISGHTALYWYRQSLGQGPEFLIYFQGTGAADDSGLPNDRFFAVRPEGSVSTLKIQRTERGDSAVYLCASSSGLAGGIGELFFGEGSRLTVL.

The chain joins TRBV6-1 to TRBJ2-5, with TRBD2 identical over 13 bases. With V trimmed by 2 bases and J by 5 bases, 14 bases remained unmatched. The CDR3 extends over 19 amino acids. CDR1 MNHNS and CDR2 SASEGT come from the germline V gene. CDR3 coding DNA: TGTGCCAGCAGTGAACCTCTGGGACTAGCGGGGATAGGGGGGGAGACCCAGTACTTC. Its protein product is CASSEPLGLAGIGGETQYF.

This clone appeared a single time. Distinct nucleotide sequences in the sample also encode this CDR3. This sequence joins TRBV6-5 and TRBJ2-7, with TRBD1 matching over 7 bases. V lost 0 bases and J lost 2; bases outside the gene matches: 4. There are 15 residues in the CDR3. Germline values: CDR1 MNHEY, CDR2 SVGAGI. The CDR3 is CASSYSRQGAYEQYF. In DNA, the CDR3 is TGTGCCAGCAGTTACTCGCGTCAGGGGGCCTACGAGCAGTACTTC.

For the CDR3, the DNA is TGTGCCAGCACCAATCACGGTCAAGAGACCCAGTACTTC. Protein product: CASTNHGQETQYF. V gene TRBV3-1 (or the pseudogene TRBV3-2) combines with J gene TRBJ2-5; D gene unclear. Germline assignment: CDR1 LGHDT and CDR2 YNNKEL (reference sequence). The CDR3 spans 13 residues. Trimming removed 7 bases at V and 2 bases at J, with 11 bases between.

Only one count was recorded for this clone. This chain links TRBV7-3 with TRBJ2-3, with TRBD1 identical over 9 bases. CDR1 SGHTA and CDR2 FQGTGA come from the germline V gene. CDR3 length equals 15 residues. Germline trimming cut 4 bases from V and 5 bases from J; bases unmatched to any gene: 7. This CDR3 is CASSSPTGGIDTQYF. CDR3 DNA sequence: TGTGCCAGCAGCTCCCCGACAGGGGGAATAGATACGCAGTATTTT.

The chain uses TRBV7-9 and TRBJ1-2; perhaps TRBD1 as D (6 bases). There are 13 residues in the CDR3. V was shortened by 3 bases and J by 6 bases, with 11 bases between the two germline ends. Germline CDR1 reads SEHNR; CDR2 reads FQNEAQ (reference sequence). The CDR3 reads CASSLSGVHGYTF. CDR3 in DNA: TGTGCCAGCAGCTTGTCAGGGGTTCATGGCTACACCTTC.

The chain couples TRBV24-1 to TRBJ2-5, with 7 bases that match TRBD2. The CDR3 totals 21 residues. Germline lookup yields CDR1 KGHDR and CDR2 SFDVKD. J lost 0 bases, V lost 4 bases, and 22 bases had no gene match. Here the CDR3 DNA reads TGTGCCACCAGTGAGGGACCGGGACTCCGGGGGGTGGGTCTGTACCAAGAGACCCAGTACTTC. Protein product: CATSEGPGLRGVGLYQETQYF.

The V call is TRBV28, the J call TRBJ1-4, with a weak D call TRBD1 (6 bases). V was clipped by 0 bases and J by 5 bases, with 10 bases between them. Germline V gives CDR1 MDHEN, CDR2 SYDVKM. This CDR3 spans 15 amino acids. CDR3 in amino acids: CASSLWTGGNEKLFF. The DNA for the CDR3 is TGTGCCAGCAGTTTATGGACAGGAGGAAATGAAAAACTGTTTTTT.

This rearrangement joins TRBV6-2 or TRBV6-3 to TRBJ2-7; the D gene is possibly TRBD1 (6 bases). Germline-derived CDR1 and CDR2 are MNHEY and SVGEGT. Deletions cut 2 bases from V and 3 bases from J, with 14 bases between. The CDR3 loop spans 15 amino acids. Here the CDR3 DNA reads TGTGCCAGCAGTTACGGCAGGGGTGTTTTCTACGAGCAGTACTTC. Protein: CASSYGRGVFYEQYF.

This sequence joins TRBV4-1 and TRBJ2-1; 8 nucleotides line up with TRBD2. CDR3 length: 15 amino acids. Germline values: CDR1 MGHRA, CDR2 YSYEKL. The J segment lost 0 bases and the V segment lost 4 bases, leaving 2 bases of the junction unmatched. The CDR3 sequence: CASSRGTSSYNEQFF. The CDR3 DNA reads TGCGCCAGCAGCCGAGGGACTAGCTCCTACAATGAGCAGTTCTTC.

The genes are TRBV3-1 (or the pseudogene TRBV3-2) and TRBJ2-7, with TRBD1 matching 7 bases. The CDR3 runs 16 residues. Trimming took 4 bases from V and 2 from J; bases not matched to a gene: 11. The germline CDR1 and CDR2 sequences are LGHDT and YNNKEL (reference sequence). CDR3 protein: CASSLRPRDSPYEQYF. CDR3 nucleotides: TGTGCCAGCAGCCTGAGGCCCCGGGACAGCCCCTACGAGCAGTACTTC.

The genes are TRBV4-1 and TRBJ1-2; D remains unclear. The CDR3 has 16 amino acids. Deletions cut 2 bases from V and 4 bases from J, with 17 bases between. CDR1 is MGHRA, CDR2 YSYEKL, per germline. The CDR3 sequence is CASSQPVAREGYGYTF. The DNA of the CDR3 is TGCGCCAGCAGCCAACCTGTGGCCCGCGAGGGCTATGGCTACACCTTC.

The chain combines TRBV6-5 with TRBJ1-2; 7 bases map to TRBD1. J gave up 5 bases and V 0 bases, and 3 bases lay outside the gene matches. The CDR3 is 14 amino acids. Germline lookup yields CDR1 MNHEY and CDR2 SVGAGI. This chain's CDR3 is CASSYSLGQYGYTF. The CDR3 bases are TGTGCCAGCAGTTACTCCTTGGGACAGTATGGCTACACCTTC.